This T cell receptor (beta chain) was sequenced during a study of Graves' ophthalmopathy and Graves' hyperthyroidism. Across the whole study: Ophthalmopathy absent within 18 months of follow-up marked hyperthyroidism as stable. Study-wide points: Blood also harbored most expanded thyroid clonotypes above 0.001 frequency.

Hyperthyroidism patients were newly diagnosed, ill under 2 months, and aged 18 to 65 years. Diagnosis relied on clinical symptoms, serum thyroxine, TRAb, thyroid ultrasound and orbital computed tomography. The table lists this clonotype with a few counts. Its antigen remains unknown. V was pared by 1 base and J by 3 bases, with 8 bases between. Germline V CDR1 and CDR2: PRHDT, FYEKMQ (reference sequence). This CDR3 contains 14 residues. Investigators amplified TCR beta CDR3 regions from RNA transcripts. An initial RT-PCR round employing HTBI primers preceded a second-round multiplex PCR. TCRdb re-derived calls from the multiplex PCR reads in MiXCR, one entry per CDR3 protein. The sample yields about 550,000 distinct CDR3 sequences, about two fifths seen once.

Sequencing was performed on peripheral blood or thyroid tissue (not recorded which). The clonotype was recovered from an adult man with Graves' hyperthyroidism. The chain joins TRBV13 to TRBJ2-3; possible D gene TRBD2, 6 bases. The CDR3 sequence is CASSLVAGTDTQYF. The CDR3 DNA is TGTGCCAGCAGCTTAGTGGCGGGGACAGATACGCAGTATTTT.